The entry below describes one T cell receptor beta chain. The data stem from a study of blood T cell repertoires in COVID-19. Across the whole study: Samples of COVID-19 (acute and convalescent) were obtained from the United States, Italy and Spain. T cells, B-cell-depleted T cells, or PBMCs provided the cDNA or gDNA that served as material.

Original processing notes: Amplified reference gene primers provided the basis for estimating nucleated cell counts. Repertoires were generated with immunoSEQ multiplex PCR, while TCRdb's copy carries only in-frame clones and drops some. That table furnishes V, J and clone size, whereas the DNA furnished D and trimming. The top ten hold more than 13% of the sample, which has about 53,000 clones, just under 85% seen once. The CDR3 consists of 18 residues. V was trimmed by 1 base and J by 3 bases, leaving 19 bases between them. Germline CDR1 reads LNHDA; CDR2 reads SQIVND (reference sequence). The clonotype comes from a human donor in a cohort sampled during active COVID-19. Sequencing used peripheral blood. This rearrangement joins TRBV19 to TRBJ2-1, with D perhaps matching TRBD2 (5 bases). CDR3 coding DNA: TGTGCCAGTAGTATAGGTCACACCCAGCGGATCCTCTACAATGAGCAGTTCTTC. It translates to CASSIGHTQRILYNEQFF.